This paragraph covers one T cell receptor (beta chain) sequence. What it binds is not known. The V and J ends lost 0 bases and 3 bases, in that order; junction bases with no gene match: 7. The CDR3 extends over 15 amino acids. Germline CDR1 and CDR2: GTSNPN and SVGIG (reference sequence). This specimen belongs to a study of T cell responses to AZD1222 COVID-19 vaccine. Points from the study as a whole: The study found Spike-specific TCR breadth and depth rose after two AZD1222 doses. Only after the peak T cell response were repertoires sampled. Females made up more of the donors, who were largely white British, and clonal diversity may have come out too low.

Clones were read by immunoSEQ multiplex PCR, and TCRdb kept only the in-frame ones, dropping some. The table has 95,000 to 150,000 clones, about 89% seen once. The clonotype was recovered from an adult in good health. The specimen comprised peripheral blood, sampled on day 0 of AZD1222 vaccination. V usage is TRBV30 and J usage is TRBJ2-7; TRBD2 agrees at 8 bases. The CDR3 loop reads CAWSVFGTRGYEQYF. The CDR3 region has the DNA TGTGCCTGGAGTGTATTCGGGACTAGGGGCTACGAGCAGTACTTC.